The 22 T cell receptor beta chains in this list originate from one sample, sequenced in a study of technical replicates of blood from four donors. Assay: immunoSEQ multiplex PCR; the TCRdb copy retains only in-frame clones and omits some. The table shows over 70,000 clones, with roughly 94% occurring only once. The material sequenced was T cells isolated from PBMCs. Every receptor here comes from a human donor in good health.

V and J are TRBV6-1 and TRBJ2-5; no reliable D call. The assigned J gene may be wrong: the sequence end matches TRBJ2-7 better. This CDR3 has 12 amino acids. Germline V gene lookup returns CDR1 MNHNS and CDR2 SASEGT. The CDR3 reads CASSDQYREQYF. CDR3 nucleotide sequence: TGTGCCAGCAGTGACCAATATCGCGAGCAGTACTTC.

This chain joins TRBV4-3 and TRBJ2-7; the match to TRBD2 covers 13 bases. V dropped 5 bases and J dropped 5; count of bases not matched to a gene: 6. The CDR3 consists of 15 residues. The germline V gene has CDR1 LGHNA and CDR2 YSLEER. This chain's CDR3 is CASSWTSGSSDEQYF. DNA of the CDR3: TGCGCCAGCAGCTGGACTAGCGGGAGTAGTGACGAGCAGTACTTC.

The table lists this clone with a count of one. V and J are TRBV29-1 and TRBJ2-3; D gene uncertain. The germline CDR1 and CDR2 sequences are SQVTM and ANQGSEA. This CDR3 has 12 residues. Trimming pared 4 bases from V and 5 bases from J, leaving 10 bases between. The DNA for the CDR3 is TGCAGCGTTGTTCTAGAAGGAGATACGCAGTATTTT. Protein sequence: CSVVLEGDTQYF.

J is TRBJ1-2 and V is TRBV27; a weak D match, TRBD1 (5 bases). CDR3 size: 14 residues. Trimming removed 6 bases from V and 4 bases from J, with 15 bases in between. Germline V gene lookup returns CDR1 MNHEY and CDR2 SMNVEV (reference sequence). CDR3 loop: CASSSGFWSYGYTF. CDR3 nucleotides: TGTGCCAGCAGCTCAGGGTTCTGGTCCTATGGCTACACCTTC.

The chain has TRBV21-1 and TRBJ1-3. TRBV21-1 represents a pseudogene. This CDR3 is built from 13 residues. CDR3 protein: CASTQGGGNTIYF. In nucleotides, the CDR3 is TGTGCCAGCACCCAGGGAGGTGGAAACACCATATATTTT.

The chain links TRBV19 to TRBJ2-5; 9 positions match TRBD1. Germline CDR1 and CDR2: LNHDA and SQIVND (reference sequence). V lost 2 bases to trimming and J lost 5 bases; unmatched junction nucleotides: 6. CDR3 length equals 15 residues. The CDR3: CASSILTGQGETQYF. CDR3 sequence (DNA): TGTGCCAGTAGTATACTGACCGGACAGGGGGAGACCCAGTACTTC.

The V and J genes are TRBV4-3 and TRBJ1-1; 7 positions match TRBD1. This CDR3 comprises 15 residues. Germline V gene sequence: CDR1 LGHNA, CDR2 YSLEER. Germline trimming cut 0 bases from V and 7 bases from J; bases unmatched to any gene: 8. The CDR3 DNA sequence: TGCGCCAGCAGCCAAGAAAGGACAGGACCTTATGAAGCTTTCTTT. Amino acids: CASSQERTGPYEAFF.

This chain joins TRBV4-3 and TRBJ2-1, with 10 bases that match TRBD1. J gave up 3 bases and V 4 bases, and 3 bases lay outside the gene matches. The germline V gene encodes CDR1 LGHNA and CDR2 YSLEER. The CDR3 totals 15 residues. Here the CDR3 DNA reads TGCGCCAGCAGCCCTCGGACAGGGGGCTACAATGAGCAGTTCTTC. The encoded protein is CASSPRTGGYNEQFF.

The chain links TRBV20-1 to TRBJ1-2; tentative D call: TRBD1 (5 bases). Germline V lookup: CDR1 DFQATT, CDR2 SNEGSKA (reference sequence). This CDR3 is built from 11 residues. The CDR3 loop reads CSADIYYGYTF. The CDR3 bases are TGCAGCGCGGACATCTACTATGGCTACACCTTC.

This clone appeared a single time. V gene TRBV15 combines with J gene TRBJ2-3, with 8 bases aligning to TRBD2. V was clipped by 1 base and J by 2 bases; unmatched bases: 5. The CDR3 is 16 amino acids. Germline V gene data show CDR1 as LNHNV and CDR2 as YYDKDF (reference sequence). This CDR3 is CATSRVAGRFTDTQYF. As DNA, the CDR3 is TGTGCCACCAGCAGAGTAGCGGGACGATTCACAGATACGCAGTATTTT.

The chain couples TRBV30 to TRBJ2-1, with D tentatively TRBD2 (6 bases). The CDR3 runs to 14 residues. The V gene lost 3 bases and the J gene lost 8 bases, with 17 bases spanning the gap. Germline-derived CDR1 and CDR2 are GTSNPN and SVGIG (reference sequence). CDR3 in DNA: TGTGCCTGGAGCGGGAGAGGGAGGATCGATGAGCAGTTCTTC. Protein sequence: CAWSGRGRIDEQFF.

The DNA of the CDR3 is TGCAGCGTCAGGGAAGAAGCTTTCTTT. Amino acid sequence: CSVREEAFF. V and J are TRBV29-1 and TRBJ1-1, with D maybe TRBD1 (5 bases). The CDR3 sequence is 9 residues long. V was shortened by 6 bases and J by 8 bases, with 7 bases between the two germline ends. Germline CDR1 SQVTM, CDR2 ANQGSEA.

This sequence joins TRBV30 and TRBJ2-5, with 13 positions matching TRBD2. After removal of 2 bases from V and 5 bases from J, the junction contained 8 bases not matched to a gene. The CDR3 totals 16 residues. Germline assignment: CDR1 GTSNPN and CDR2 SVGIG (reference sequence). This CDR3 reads CAWSRTSGSRGETQYF. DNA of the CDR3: TGTGCCTGGAGTAGGACTAGCGGGAGTAGAGGGGAGACCCAGTACTTC.

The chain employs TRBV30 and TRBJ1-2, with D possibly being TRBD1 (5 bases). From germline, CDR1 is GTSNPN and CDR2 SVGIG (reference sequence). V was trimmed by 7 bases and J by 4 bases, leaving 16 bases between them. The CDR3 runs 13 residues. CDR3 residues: CAFHSGDSYGYTF. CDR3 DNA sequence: TGTGCCTTCCACTCGGGGGACTCCTATGGCTACACCTTC.

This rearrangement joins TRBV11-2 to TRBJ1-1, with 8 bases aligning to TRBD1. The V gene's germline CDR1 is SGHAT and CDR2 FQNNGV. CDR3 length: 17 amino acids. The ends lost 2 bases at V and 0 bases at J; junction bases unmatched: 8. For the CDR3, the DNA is TGTGCCAGCAGCTTAAGGTTCGGACAGGGCTTGAACACTGAAGCTTTCTTT. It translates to CASSLRFGQGLNTEAFF.

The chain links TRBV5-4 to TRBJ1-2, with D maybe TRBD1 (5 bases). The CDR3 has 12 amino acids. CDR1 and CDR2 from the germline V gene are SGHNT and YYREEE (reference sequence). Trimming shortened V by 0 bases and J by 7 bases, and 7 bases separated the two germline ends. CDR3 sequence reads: CASSLEGLGYTF. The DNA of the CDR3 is TGTGCCAGCAGCTTGGAGGGGCTTGGCTACACCTTC.

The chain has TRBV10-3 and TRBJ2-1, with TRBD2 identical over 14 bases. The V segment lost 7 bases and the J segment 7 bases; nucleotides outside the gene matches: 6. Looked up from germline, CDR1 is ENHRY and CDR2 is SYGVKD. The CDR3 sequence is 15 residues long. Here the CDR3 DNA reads TGTGCCATCACCGACGGACTAGCGGGAGGTAATGAGCAGTTCTTC. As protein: CAITDGLAGGNEQFF.

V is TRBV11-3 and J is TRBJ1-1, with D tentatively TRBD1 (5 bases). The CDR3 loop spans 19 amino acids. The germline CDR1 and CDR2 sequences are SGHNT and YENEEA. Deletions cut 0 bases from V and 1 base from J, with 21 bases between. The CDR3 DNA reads TGTGCCAGCAGCTTAGATTATCCTAGGAGGGGACTCTGGAACACTGAAGCTTTCTTT. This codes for CASSLDYPRRGLWNTEAFF. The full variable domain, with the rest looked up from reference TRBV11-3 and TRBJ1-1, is EAGVVQSPRYKIIEKKQPVAFWCNPISGHNTLYWYLQNLGQGPELLIRYENEEAVDDSQLPKDRFSAERLKGVDSTLKIQPAELGDSAVYLCASSLDYPRRGLWNTEAFFGQGTRLTVV.

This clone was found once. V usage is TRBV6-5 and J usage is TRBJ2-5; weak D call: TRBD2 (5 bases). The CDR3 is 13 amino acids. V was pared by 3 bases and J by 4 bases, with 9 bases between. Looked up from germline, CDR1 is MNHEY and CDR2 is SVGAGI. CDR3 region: CASSYPSRETQYF. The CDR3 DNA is TGTGCCAGCAGTTATCCTAGCAGAGAGACCCAGTACTTC.

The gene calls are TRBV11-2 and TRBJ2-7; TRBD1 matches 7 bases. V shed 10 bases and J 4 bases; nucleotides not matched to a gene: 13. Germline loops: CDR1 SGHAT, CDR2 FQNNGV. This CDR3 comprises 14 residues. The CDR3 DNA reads TGTGCCACCCCGTCAGGGGACAGATTATACGAGCAGTACTTC. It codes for CATPSGDRLYEQYF.

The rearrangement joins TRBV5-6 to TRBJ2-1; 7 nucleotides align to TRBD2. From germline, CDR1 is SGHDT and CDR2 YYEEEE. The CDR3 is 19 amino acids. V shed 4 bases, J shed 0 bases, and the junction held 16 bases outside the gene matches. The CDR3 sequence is CASSPEFSGPILSYNEQFF. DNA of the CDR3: TGTGCCAGCAGCCCGGAATTTAGCGGGCCTATACTCTCCTACAATGAGCAGTTCTTC. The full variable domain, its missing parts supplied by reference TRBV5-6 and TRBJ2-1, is DAGVTQSPTHLIKTRGQQVTLRCSPKSGHDTVSWYQQALGQGPQFIFQYYEEEERQRGNFPDRFSGHQFPNYSSELNVNALLLGDSALYLCASSPEFSGPILSYNEQFFGPGTRLTVL.

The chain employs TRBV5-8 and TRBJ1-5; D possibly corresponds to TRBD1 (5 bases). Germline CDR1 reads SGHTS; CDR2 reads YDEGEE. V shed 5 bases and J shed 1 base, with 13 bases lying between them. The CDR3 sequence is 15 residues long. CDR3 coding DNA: TGTGCCAGCAGTCGACAGACGGAAAGCAATCAGCCCCAGCATTTT. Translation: CASSRQTESNQPQHF.